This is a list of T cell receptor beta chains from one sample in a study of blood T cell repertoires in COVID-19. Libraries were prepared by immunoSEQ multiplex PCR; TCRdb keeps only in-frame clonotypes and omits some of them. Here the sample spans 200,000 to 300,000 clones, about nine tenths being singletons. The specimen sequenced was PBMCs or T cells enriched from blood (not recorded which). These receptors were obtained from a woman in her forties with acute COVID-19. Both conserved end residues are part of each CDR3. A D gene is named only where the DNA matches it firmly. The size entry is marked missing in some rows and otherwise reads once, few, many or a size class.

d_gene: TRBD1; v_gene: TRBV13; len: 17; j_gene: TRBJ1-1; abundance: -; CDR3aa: CASSSWDRVLAGTEAFF; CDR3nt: TGTGCCAGCAGCTCTTGGGACAGGGTGCTTGCGGGCACTGAAGCTTTCTTT
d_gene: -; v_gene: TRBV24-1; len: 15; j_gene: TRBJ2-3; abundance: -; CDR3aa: CATSDRGTRTDTQYF; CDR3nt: TGTGCCACCAGTGATCGGGGGACCCGCACAGATACGCAGTATTTT
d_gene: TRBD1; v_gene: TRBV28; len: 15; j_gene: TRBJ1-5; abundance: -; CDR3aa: CASSLRTGERQPQHF; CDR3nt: TGTGCCAGCAGTTTAAGGACAGGGGAACGTCAGCCCCAGCATTTT
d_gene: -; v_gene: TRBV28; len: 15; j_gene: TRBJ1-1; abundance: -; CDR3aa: CASSLTNSMNTEAFF; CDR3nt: TGTGCCAGCAGTTTGACTAACTCCATGAACACTGAAGCTTTCTTT
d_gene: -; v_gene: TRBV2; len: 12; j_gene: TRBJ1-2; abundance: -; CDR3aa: CASSATAYGYTF; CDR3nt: TGTGCCAGCAGCGCCACAGCATATGGCTACACCTTC
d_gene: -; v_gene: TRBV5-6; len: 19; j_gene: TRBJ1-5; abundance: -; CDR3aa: CASSLSPIGQSYSNQPQHF; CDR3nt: TGTGCCAGCAGCTTGTCCCCCATCGGACAGTCTTATAGCAATCAGCCCCAGCATTTT
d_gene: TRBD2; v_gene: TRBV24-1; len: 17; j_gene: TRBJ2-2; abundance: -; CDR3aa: CATSDQGGRTSTGELFF; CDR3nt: TGTGCCACCAGTGATCAAGGCGGGAGGACGAGCACCGGGGAGCTGTTTTTT
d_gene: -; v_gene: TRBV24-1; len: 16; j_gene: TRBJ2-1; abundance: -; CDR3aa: CATSDPTGTPNNEQFF; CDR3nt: TGTGCCACCAGTGATCCTACCGGGACTCCGAACAATGAGCAGTTCTTC
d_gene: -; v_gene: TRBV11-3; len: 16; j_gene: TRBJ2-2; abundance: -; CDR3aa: CASSPGSSGNTGELFF; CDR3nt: TGTGCCAGCAGCCCAGGTAGTTCAGGGAACACCGGGGAGCTGTTTTTT
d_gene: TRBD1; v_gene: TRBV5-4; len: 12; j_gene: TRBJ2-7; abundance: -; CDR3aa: CASSFQQGGQYF; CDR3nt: TGTGCCAGCAGCTTTCAACAGGGGGGGCAGTACTTC
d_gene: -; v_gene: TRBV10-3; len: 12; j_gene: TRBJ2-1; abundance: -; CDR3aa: CAISDYPDEQFF; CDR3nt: TGTGCCATCAGTGACTACCCCGATGAGCAGTTCTTC
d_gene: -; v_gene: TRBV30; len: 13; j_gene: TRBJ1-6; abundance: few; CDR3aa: CAWREVDNSPLHF; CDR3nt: TGTGCCTGGAGGGAGGTGGATAATTCACCCCTCCACTTT
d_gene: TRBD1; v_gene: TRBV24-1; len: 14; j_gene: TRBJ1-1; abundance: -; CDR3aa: CATKGAGGTTEAFF; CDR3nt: TGTGCCACCAAAGGGGCAGGGGGCACCACTGAAGCTTTCTTT
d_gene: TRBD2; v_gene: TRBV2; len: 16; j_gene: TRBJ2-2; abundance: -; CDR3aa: CASSPALAGNTGELFF; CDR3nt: TGTGCCAGCAGCCCCGCACTAGCGGGCAACACCGGGGAGCTGTTTTTT